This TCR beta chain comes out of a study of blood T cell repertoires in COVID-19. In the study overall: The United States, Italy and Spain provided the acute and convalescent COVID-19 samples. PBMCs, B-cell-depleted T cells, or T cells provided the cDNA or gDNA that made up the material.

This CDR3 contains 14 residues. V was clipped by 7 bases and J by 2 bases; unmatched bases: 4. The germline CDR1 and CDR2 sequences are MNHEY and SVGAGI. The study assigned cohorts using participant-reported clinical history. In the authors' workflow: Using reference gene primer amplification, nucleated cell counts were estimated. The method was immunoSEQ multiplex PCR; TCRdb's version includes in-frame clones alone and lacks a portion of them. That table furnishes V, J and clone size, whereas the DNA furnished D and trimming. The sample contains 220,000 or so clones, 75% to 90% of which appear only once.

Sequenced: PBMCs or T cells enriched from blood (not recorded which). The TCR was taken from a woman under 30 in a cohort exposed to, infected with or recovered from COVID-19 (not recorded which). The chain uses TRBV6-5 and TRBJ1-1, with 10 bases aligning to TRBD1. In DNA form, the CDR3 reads TGTGCCAGCAATCGGGACAGGGGCAACACTGAAGCTTTCTTT. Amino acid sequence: CASNRDRGNTEAFF.